These 6 T cell receptor beta chains were sequenced from one sample in a study of lymphopenia after photon versus proton radiotherapy (dated by TCRdb to the late 2010s). Library preparation employed the immunoSEQ multiplex PCR assay. Entries here come from immuneACCESS through TCRdb and include only in-frame sequences with V and J called. Some clones fail to appear in such tables; in the studies checked, an unresolved V gene covers under half of the shortfall, and the cause of the remainder is unknown. This sample lists under 70,000 clones; just under 95% were detected once. The ten most abundant clones make up about 2.2% of the sample. Sequenced material: peripheral blood, taken from a patient treated with photon-based radiotherapy. The receptors shown here come from a woman in her forties with cholangiocarcinoma.

J is TRBJ2-1 and V is TRBV14, with 9 bases aligning to TRBD1. Germline V gene sequence: CDR1 SGHDN, CDR2 FVKESK. The ends lost 2 bases at V and 2 bases at J; junction bases unmatched: 4. CDR3 length: 16 residues. The CDR3 is CASSQFRDRAYNEQFF. CDR3 coding DNA: TGTGCCAGCAGCCAATTCCGGGACAGGGCCTACAATGAGCAGTTCTTC.

The V gene is TRBV2, the J gene TRBJ1-1, with D maybe TRBD1 (5 bases). Germline V gene lookup returns CDR1 SNHLY and CDR2 FYNNEI. V was shortened by 7 bases and J by 5 bases, with 20 bases between the two germline ends. This CDR3 has 15 residues. Written as DNA, the CDR3 is TGTGCCAGCACCGAAGGGGCCTTCGGGAAGACTGAAGCTTTCTTT. This encodes CASTEGAFGKTEAFF.

The chain employs TRBV4-3 and TRBJ2-3, with TRBD2 identical over 9 bases. CDR1 and CDR2 from the germline V gene are LGHNA and YSLEER. Trimming cost V 0 bases and J 4 bases; bases outside gene matches: 14. CDR3 length equals 19 residues. CDR3 nucleotide sequence: TGCGCCAGCAGCCAAGATTTCATGGGACTAGCCGGAGGGGCAGATACGCAGTATTTT. Its translation: CASSQDFMGLAGGADTQYF.

This clone has only a few counts. The rearrangement joins TRBV5-5 to TRBJ1-2; D remains unclear. V was cut by 1 base and J by 5 bases, with 9 bases left in between. The germline CDR1 and CDR2 sequences are SGHKS and YYEKEE (reference sequence). There are 13 residues in the CDR3. The CDR3 nucleotides read TGTGCCAGCAGCTTGTCCACTAGATATGGCTACACCTTC. It encodes CASSLSTRYGYTF.

The CDR3 region is CASSSYTDTQYF. CDR3 nucleotide sequence: TGTGCCAGTAGCAGTTACACAGATACGCAGTATTTT. The chain uses TRBV19 and TRBJ2-3; no definite D call. Trimming removed 6 bases at V and 2 bases at J, with 6 bases between. Germline CDR1 is LNHDA and CDR2 is SQIVND (reference sequence). The CDR3 is made up of 12 amino acids.

The J gene is TRBJ2-1, the V gene TRBV19, with D hard to call. With 4 bases removed from V and 4 bases from J, the gap between germline ends came to 5 bases. CDR1 and CDR2 (germline): LNHDA, SQIVND (reference sequence). This CDR3 comprises 12 residues. The CDR3 coding sequence is TGTGCCAGTAGTACTCAGTACAATGAGCAGTTCTTC. This translates into CASSTQYNEQFF.